The entry that follows covers one TCR beta chain sequence. Germline lookup yields CDR1 MGHRA and CDR2 YSYEKL. Trimming took off 0 bases at V and 5 bases at J, with 8 bases between the two ends. CDR3 length: 14 residues. The record originates from a study of T cell responses to AZD1222 COVID-19 vaccine. Assay used: immunoSEQ multiplex PCR; TCRdb lists only in-frame clones, some missing. This repertoire shows about 170,000 clones, roughly 92% found once; its top ten account for 1.6%. The rearrangement joins TRBV4-1 to TRBJ1-3, with D tentatively TRBD1 (5 bases). This TCR derives from an adult in good health. The sample here was peripheral blood, taken on day 0 of AZD1222 vaccination. DNA for the CDR3: TGCGCCAGCAGCCAAGATTGGGGGAGAAACACCATATATTTT. This encodes CASSQDWGRNTIYF.